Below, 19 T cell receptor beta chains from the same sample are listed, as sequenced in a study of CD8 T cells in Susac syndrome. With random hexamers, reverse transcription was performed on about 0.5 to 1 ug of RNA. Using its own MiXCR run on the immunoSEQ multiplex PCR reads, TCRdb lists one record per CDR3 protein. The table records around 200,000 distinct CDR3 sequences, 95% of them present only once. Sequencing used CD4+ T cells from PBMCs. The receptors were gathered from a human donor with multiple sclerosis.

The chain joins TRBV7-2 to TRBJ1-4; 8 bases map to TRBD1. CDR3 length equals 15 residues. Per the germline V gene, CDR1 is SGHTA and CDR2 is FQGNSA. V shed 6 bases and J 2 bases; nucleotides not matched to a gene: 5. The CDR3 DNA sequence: TGTGCCAGCAGTTCACAGGGGGTGACTAATGAAAAACTGTTTTTT. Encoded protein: CASSSQGVTNEKLFF. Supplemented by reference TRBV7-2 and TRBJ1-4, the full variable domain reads GAGVSQSPSNKVTEKGKDVELRCDPISGHTALYWYRQSLGQGLEFLIYFQGNSAPDKSGLPSDRFSAERTGGSVSTLTIQRTQQEDSAVYLCASSSQGVTNEKLFFGSGTQLSVL.

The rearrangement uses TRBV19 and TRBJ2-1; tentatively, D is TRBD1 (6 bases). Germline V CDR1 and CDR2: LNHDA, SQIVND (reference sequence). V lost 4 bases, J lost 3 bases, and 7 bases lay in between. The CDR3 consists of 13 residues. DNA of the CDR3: TGTGCCAGTAGTAGGGACAACTACAATGAGCAGTTCTTC. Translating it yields CASSRDNYNEQFF.

The CDR3 nucleotides read TGCAGCGTTGTGCGGGGGCACAACACTGAAGCTTTCTTT. It specifies CSVVRGHNTEAFF. V gene TRBV29-1 combines with J gene TRBJ1-1, with D possibly TRBD1 on 6 matching bases. The germline CDR1 and CDR2 sequences are SQVTM and ANQGSEA. Trimming took off 4 bases at V and 2 bases at J, with 11 bases between the two ends. CDR3 length equals 13 residues.

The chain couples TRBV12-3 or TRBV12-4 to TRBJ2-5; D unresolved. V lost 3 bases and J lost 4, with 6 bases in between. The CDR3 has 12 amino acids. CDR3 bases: TGTGCCAGCAGTTTCTCCGGAGAGACCCAGTACTTC. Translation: CASSFSGETQYF.

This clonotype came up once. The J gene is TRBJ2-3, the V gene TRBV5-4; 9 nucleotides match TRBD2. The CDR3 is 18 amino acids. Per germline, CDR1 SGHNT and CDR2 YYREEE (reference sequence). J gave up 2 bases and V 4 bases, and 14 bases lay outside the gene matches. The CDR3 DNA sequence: TGTGCCAGCAGCCCTCCTGGGAGAAGCGGGGGGAACACAGATACGCAGTATTTT. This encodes CASSPPGRSGGNTDTQYF.

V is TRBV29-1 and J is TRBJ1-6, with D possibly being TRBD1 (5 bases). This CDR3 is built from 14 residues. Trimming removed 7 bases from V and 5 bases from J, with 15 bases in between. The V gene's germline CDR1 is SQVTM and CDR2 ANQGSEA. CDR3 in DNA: TGCAGCGCCGGGGAGGCAGGGAATAATTCACCCCTCCACTTT. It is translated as CSAGEAGNNSPLHF.

The CDR3 bases are TGTGCCAGCAGTGCCCAGCGGGGGAGCTACGAGCAGTACTTC. It yields the protein CASSAQRGSYEQYF. The genes are TRBV28 and TRBJ2-7, with 8 positions matching TRBD2. The germline V gene has CDR1 MDHEN and CDR2 SYDVKM. V was pared by 5 bases and J by 3 bases, with 6 bases of the junction left unmatched. The CDR3 has 14 amino acids. The variable domain in full, completed from reference TRBV28 and TRBJ2-7, reads DVKVTQSSRYLVKRTGEKVFLECVQDMDHENMFWYRQDPGLGLRLIYFSYDVKMKEKGDIPEGYSVSREKKERFSLILESASTNQTSMYLCASSAQRGSYEQYFGPGTRLTVT.

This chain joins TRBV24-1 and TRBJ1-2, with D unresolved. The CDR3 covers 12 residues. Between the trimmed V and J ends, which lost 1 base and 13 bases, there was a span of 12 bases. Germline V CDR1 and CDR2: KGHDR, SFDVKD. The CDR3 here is CATSDLGGYTTF. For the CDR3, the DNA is TGTGCCACCAGTGATTTAGGAGGGTACACCACCTTC.

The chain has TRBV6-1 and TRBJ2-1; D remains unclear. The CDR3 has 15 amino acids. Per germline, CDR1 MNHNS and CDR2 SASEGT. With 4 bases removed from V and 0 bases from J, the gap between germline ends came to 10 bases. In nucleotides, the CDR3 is TGTGCCAGCAGTGTTAGGGCGGACTCCTACAATGAGCAGTTCTTC. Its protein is CASSVRADSYNEQFF.

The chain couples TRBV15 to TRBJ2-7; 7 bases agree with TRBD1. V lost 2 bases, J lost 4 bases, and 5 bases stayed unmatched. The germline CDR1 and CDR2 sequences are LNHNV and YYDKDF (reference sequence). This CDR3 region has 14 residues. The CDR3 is CATSRRDSQYEQYF. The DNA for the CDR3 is TGTGCCACCAGCAGAAGGGACAGCCAATACGAGCAGTACTTC.

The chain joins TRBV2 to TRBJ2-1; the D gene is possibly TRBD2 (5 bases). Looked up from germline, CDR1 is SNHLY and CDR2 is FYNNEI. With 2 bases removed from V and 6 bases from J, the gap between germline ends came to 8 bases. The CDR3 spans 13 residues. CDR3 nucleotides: TGTGCCAGCAGTGAATTCGAGGGCAATGAGCAGTTCTTC. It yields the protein CASSEFEGNEQFF. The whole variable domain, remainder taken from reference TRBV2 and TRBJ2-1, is EPEVTQTPSHQVTQMGQEVILRCVPISNHLYFYWYRQILGQKVEFLVSFYNNEISEKSEIFDDQFSVERPDGSNFTLKIRSTKLEDSAMYFCASSEFEGNEQFFGPGTRLTVL.

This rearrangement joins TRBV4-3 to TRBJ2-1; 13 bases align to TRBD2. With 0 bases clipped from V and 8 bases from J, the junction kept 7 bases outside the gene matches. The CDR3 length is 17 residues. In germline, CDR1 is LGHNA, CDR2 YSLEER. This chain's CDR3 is CASSQDQGTSGEDEQFF. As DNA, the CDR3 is TGCGCCAGCAGCCAAGATCAGGGGACTAGCGGGGAAGATGAGCAGTTCTTC.

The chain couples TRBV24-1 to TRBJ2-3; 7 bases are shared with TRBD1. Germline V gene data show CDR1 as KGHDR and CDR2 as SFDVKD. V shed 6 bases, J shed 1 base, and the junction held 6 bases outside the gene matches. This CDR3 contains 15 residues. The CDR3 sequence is CATSRTGSGTDTQYF. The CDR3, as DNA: TGTGCCACCAGTCGGACAGGTAGTGGCACAGATACGCAGTATTTT.

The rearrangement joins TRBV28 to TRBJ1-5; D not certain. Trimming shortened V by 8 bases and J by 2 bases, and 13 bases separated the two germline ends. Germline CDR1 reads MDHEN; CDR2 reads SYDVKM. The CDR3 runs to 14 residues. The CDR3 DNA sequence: TGTGCCAGCTGCCGCGGGCTTGGCAATCAGCCCCAGCATTTT. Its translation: CASCRGLGNQPQHF. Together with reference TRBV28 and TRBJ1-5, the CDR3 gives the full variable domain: DVKVTQSSRYLVKRTGEKVFLECVQDMDHENMFWYRQDPGLGLRLIYFSYDVKMKEKGDIPEGYSVSREKKERFSLILESASTNQTSMYLCASCRGLGNQPQHFGDGTRLSIL.

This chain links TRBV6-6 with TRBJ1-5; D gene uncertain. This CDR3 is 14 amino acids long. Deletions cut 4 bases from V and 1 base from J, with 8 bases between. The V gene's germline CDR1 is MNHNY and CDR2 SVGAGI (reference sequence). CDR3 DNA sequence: TGTGCCAGCAGTTGGCGGGAGAGCAATCAGCCCCAGCATTTT. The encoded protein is CASSWRESNQPQHF.

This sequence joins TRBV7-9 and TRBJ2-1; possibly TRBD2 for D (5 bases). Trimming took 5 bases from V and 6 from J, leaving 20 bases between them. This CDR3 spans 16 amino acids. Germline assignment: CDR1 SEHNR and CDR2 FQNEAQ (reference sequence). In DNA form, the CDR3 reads TGTGCCAGCAGCATCGGAATAGCGACGGGCAGCAATGAGCAGTTCTTC. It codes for CASSIGIATGSNEQFF. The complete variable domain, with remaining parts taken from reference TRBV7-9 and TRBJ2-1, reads DTGVSQNPRHKITKRGQNVTFRCDPISEHNRLYWYRQTLGQGPEFLTYFQNEAQLEKSRLLSDRFSAERPKGSFSTLEIQRTEQGDSAMYLCASSIGIATGSNEQFFGPGTRLTVL.

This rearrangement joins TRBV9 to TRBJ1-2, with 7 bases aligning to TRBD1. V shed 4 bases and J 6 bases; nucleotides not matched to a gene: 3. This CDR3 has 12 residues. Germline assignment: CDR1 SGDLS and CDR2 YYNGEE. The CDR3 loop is CASSIGQDGYTF. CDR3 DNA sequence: TGTGCCAGCAGCATCGGACAGGATGGCTACACCTTC.

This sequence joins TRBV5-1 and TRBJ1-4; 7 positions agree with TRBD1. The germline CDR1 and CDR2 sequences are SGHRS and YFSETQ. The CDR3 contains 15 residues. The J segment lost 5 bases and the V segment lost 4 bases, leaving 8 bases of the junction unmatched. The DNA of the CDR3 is TGCGCCAGCAGCGCAACGACAGGGACGAATGAAAAACTGTTTTTT. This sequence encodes CASSATTGTNEKLFF.

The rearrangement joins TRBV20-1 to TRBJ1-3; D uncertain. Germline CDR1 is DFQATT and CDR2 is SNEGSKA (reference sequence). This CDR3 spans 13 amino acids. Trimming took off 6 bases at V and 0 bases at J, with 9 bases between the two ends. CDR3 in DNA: TGCAGTGCCATAGAGAGCTCTGGAAACACCATATATTTT. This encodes CSAIESSGNTIYF.